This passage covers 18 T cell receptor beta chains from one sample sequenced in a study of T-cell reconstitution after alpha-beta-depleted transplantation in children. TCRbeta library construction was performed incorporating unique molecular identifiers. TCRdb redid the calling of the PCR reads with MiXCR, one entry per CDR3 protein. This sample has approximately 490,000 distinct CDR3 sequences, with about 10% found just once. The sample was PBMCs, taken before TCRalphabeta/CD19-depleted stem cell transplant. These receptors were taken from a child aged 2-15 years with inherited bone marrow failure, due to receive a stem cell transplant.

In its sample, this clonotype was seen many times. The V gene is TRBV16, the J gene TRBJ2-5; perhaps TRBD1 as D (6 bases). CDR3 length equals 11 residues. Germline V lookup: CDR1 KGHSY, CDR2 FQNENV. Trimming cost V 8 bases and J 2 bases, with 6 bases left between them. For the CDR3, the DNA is TGTGCCAGCGGACAGCAAGAGACCCAGTACTTC. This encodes CASGQQETQYF.

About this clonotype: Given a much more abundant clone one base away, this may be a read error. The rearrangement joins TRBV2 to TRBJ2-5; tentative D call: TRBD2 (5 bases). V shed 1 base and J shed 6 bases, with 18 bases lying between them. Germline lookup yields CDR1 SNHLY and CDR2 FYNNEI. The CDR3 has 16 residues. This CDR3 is CASSEGWTLSKKTQYF. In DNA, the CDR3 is TGTGCCAGCAGTGAAGGATGGACTCTGTCGAAAAAGACCCAGTACTTC. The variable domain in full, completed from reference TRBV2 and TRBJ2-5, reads EPEVTQTPSHQVTQMGQEVILRCVPISNHLYFYWYRQILGQKVEFLVSFYNNEISEKSEIFDDQFSVERPDGSNFTLKIRSTKLEDSAMYFCASSEGWTLSKKTQYFGPGTRLLVL.

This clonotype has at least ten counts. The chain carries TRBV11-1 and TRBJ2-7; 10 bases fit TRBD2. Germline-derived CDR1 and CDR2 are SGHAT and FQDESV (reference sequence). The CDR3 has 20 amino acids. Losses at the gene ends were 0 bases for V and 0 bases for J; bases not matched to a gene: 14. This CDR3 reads CASSLAWASGRNLPSYEQYF. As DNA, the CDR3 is TGTGCCAGCAGCTTAGCGTGGGCTAGCGGGAGAAATCTTCCCTCCTACGAGCAGTACTTC.

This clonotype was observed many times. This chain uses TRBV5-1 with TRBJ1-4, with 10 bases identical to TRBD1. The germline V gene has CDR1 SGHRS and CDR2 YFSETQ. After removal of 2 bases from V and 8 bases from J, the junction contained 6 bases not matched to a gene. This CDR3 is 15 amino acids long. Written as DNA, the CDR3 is TGCGCCAGCAGCTTCTCCGGGACAGGGGAGGAAAAACTGTTTTTT. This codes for CASSFSGTGEEKLFF. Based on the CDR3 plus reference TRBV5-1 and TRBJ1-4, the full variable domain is KAGVTQTPRYLIKTRGQQVTLSCSPISGHRSVSWYQQTPGQGLQFLFEYFSETQRNKGNFPGRFSGRQFSNSRSEMNVSTLELGDSALYLCASSFSGTGEEKLFFGSGTQLSVL.

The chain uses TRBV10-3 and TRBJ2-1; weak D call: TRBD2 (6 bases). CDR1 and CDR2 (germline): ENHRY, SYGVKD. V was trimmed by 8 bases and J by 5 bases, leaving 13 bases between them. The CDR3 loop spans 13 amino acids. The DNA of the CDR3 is TGTGCCATCTCGGCGGGATTTAACAATGAGCAGTTCTTC. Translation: CAISAGFNNEQFF.

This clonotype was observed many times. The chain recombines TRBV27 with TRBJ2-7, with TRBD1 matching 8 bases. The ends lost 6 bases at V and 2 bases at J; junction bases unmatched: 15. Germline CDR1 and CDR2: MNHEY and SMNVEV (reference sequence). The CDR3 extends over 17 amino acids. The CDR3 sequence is CASSIGPGTGKAYEQYF. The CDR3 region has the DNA TGTGCCAGCAGCATAGGGCCGGGGACAGGCAAAGCCTACGAGCAGTACTTC.

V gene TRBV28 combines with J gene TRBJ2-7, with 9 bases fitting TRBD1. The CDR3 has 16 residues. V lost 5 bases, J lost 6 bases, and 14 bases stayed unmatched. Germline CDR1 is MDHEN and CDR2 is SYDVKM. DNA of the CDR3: TGTGCCAGCAGTCCTACCTTCGGGACAGGGTTTCGCGAGCAGTACTTC. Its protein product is CASSPTFGTGFREQYF.

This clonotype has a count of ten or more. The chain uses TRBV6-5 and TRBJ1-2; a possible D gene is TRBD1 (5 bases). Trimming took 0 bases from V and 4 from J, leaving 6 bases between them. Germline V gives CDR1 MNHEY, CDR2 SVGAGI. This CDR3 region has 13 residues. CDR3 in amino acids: CASSYSDSYGYTF. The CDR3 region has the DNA TGTGCCAGCAGTTACTCCGACAGCTATGGCTACACCTTC.

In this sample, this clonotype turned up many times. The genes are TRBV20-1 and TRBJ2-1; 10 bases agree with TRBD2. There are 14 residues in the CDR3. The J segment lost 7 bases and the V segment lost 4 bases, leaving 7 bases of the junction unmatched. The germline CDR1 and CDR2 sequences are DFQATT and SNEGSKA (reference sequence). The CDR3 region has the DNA TGCAGTGCTATTCTAGCGGGAGTTGGAAATGAGCAGTTCTTC. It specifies CSAILAGVGNEQFF.

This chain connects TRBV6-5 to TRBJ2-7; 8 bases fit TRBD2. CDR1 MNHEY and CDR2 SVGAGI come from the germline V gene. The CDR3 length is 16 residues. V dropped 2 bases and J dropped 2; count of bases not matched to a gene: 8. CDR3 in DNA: TGTGCCAGCAGTTACCTTGGCGGGAGGACCCCCTACGAGCAGTACTTC. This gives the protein CASSYLGGRTPYEQYF.

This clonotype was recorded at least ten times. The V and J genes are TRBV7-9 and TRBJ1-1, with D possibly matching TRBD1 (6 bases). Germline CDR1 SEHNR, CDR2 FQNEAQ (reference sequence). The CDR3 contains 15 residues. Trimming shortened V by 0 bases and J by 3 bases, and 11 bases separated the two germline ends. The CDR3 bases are TGTGCCAGCAGCTTAGCGCTGGGGGGGCACACTGAAGCTTTCTTT. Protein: CASSLALGGHTEAFF.

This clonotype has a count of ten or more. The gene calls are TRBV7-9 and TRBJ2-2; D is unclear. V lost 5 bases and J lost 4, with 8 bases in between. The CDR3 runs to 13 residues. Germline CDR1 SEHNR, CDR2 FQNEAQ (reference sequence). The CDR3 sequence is CASSTDGTGELFF. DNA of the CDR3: TGTGCCAGCAGCACCGACGGCACCGGGGAGCTGTTTTTT.

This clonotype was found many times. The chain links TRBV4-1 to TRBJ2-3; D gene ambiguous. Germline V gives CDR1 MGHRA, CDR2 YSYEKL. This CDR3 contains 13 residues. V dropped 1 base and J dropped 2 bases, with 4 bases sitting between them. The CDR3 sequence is CASSQVTTDTQYF. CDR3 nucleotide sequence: TGCGCCAGCAGCCAAGTAACCACAGATACGCAGTATTTT.

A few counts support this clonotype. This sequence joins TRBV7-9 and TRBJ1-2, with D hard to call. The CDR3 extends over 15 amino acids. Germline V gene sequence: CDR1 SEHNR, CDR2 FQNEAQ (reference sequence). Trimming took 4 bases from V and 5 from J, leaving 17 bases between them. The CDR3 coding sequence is TGTGCCAGCAGCTCTATAATAGGGCCAGGTTATGGCTACACCTTC. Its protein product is CASSSIIGPGYGYTF.

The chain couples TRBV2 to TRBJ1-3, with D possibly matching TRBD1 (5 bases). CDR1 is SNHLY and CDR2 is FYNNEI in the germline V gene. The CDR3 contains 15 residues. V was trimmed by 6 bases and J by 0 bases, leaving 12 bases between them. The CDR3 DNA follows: TGTGCCAGCAGACCGACAGCTCACTCTGGAAACACCATATATTTT. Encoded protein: CASRPTAHSGNTIYF. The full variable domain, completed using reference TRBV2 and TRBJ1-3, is EPEVTQTPSHQVTQMGQEVILRCVPISNHLYFYWYRQILGQKVEFLVSFYNNEISEKSEIFDDQFSVERPDGSNFTLKIRSTKLEDSAMYFCASRPTAHSGNTIYFGEGSWLTVV.

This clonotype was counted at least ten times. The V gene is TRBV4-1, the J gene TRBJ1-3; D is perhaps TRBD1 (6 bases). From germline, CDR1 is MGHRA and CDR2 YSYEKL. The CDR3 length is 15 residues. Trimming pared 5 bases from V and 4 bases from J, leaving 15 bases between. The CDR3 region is CASSVTGSTGNTIYF. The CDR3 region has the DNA TGCGCCAGCAGCGTAACAGGGTCGACGGGAAACACCATATATTTT.

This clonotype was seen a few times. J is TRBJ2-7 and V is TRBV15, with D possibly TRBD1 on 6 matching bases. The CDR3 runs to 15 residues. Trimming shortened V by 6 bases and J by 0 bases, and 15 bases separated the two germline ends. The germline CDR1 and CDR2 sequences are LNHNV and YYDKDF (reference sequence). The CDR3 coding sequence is TGTGCCACCAGAGTGGGAACAGGGAGCTCCTACGAGCAGTACTTC. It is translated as CATRVGTGSSYEQYF.

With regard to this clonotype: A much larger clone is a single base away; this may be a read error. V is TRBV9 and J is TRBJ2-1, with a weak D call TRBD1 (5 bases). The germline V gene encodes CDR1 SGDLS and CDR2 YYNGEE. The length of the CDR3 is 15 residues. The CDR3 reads CASSDRFWSYNEHFF. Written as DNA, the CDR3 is TGTGCCAGCAGCGACAGGTTCTGGTCCTACAATGAGCATTTCTTC.